This T cell receptor beta chain was sequenced in a study of identical twins. The ends were cut back, 6 bases at V and 7 bases at J, with 13 bases in the middle. Germline values: CDR1 MNHNS, CDR2 SASEGT. This CDR3 contains 13 residues. On this clonotype: Its antigen is unidentified.

Notes on the study in general: Models underpredicted monozygotic twin sharing of out-of-frame TCR alpha.

TCRdb itself ran the 5' RACE reads through MiXCR, one entry per CDR3 protein. The sample holds hundreds of thousands of distinct CDR3 sequences, about 12% seen once. These data also featured in a second study, about yellow fever vaccine responses in identical twins. That paper states: Twins reportedly showed a vaccine T cell response that seemed partly convergent and partly personalized.

J is TRBJ2-1 and V is TRBV6-1, with D unclear. The sequence was obtained from a young woman in good health. Sequencing was done on a sample of PBMCs. CDR3 DNA sequence: TGTGCCAGCAGGCTCTACCTATGGAATGAGCAGTTCTTC. The encoded protein is CASRLYLWNEQFF.